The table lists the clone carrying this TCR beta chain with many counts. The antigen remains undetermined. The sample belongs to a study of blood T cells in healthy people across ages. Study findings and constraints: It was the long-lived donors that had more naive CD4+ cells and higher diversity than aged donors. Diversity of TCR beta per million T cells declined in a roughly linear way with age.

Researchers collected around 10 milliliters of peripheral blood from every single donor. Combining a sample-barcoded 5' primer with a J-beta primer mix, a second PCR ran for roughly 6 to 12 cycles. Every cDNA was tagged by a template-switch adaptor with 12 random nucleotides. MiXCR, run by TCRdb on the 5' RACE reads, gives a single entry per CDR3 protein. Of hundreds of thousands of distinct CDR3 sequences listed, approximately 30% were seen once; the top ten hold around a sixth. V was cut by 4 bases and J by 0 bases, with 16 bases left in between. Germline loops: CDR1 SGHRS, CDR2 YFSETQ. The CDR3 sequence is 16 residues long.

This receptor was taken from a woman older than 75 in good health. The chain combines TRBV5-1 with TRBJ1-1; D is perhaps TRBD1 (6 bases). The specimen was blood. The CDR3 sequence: CASSRGHQFMNTEAFF. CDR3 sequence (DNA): TGCGCCAGCAGCCGGGGACACCAGTTCATGAACACTGAAGCTTTCTTT.